The T cell receptor beta chain described here comes from a study of blood T cell repertoires in COVID-19. The wider study: The analysed material was cDNA or gDNA that came from T cells, B-cell-depleted T cells, or PBMCs.

Authors' methods: Nucleated cell number was recorded as an estimate derived from reference gene primer amplification. TCRdb's table, derived via immunoSEQ multiplex PCR, lists solely in-frame clones and lacks some. V, J and clone size were drawn from that table, and D and trimming were deduced from the DNA. The sample lists some 130,000 clones; about 86% were seen once. CDR3 length: 17 residues. The V end lost 2 bases, the J end lost 4 bases, and 15 bases lay between the germline ends. Germline CDR1 and CDR2: MDHEN and SYDVKM. The rearrangement uses TRBV28 and TRBJ1-6, with D possibly being TRBD1 (6 bases). This clonotype was obtained from a man aged 35-49 years with acute COVID-19. The sample was PBMCs or T cells enriched from blood (not recorded which). The CDR3 bases are TGTGCCAGCAGTTTACCTCGACAGGCATCTTATAATTCACCCCTCCACTTT. This gives the protein CASSLPRQASYNSPLHF.